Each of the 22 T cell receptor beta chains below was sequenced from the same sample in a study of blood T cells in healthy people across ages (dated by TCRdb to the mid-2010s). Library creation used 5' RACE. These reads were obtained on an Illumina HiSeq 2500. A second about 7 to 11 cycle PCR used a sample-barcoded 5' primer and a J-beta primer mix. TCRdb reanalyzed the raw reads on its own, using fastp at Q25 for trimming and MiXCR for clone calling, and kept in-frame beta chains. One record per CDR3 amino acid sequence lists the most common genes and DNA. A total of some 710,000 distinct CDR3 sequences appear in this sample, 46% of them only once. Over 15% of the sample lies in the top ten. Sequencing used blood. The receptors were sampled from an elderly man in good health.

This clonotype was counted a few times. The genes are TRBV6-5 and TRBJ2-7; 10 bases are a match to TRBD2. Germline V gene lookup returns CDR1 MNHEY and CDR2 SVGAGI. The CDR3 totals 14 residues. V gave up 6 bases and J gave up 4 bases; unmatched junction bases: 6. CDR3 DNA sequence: TGTGCCAGCAGCGAACTAGCGGGACATTACGAGCAGTACTTC. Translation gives CASSELAGHYEQYF.

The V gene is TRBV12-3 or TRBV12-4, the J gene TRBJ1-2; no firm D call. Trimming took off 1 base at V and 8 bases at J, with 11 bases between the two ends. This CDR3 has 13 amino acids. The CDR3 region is CASSLEAVEGYTF. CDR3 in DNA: TGTGCCAGCAGTTTAGAAGCGGTGGAAGGCTACACCTTC.

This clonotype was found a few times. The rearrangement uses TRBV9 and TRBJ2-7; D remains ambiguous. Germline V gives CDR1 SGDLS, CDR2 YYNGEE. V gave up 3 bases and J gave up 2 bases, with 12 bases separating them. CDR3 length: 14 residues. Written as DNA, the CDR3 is TGTGCCAGCAGCGCGTTGTCTGAGACCTACGAGCAGTACTTC. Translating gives CASSALSETYEQYF. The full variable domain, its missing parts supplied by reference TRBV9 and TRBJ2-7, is DSGVTQTPKHLITATGQRVTLRCSPRSGDLSVYWYQQSLDQGLQFLIQYYNGEERAKGNILERFSAQQFPDLHSELNLSSLELGDSALYFCASSALSETYEQYFGPGTRLTVT.

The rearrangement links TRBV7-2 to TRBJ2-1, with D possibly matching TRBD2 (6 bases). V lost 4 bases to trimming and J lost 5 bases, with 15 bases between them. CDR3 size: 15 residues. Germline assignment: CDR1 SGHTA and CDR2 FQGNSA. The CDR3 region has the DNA TGTGCCAGCAGCTGGGTAGCGGTACCAAACAATGAGCAGTTCTTC. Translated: CASSWVAVPNNEQFF. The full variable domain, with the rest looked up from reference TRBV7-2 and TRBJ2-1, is GAGVSQSPSNKVTEKGKDVELRCDPISGHTALYWYRQSLGQGLEFLIYFQGNSAPDKSGLPSDRFSAERTGGSVSTLTIQRTQQEDSAVYLCASSWVAVPNNEQFFGPGTRLTVL.

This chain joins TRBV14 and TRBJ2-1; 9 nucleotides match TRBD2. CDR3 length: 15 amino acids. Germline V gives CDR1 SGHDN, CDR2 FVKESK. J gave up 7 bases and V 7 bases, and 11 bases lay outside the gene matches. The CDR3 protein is CASNPGTSFWNEQFF. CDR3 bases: TGTGCCAGCAACCCCGGGACTAGCTTCTGGAATGAGCAGTTCTTC.

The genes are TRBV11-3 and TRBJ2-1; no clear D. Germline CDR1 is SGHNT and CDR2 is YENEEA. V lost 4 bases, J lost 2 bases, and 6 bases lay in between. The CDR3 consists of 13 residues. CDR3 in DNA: TGTGCCAGCAGCTCGATACCCTACAATGAGCAGTTCTTC. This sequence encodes CASSSIPYNEQFF.

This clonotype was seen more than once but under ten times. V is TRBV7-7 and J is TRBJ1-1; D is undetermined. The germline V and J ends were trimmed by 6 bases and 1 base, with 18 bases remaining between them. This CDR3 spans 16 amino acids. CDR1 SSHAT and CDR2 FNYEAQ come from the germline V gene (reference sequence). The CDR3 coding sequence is TGTGCCAGCAGACCATTGAGACAAATAGGGAACACTGAAGCTTTCTTT. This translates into CASRPLRQIGNTEAFF.

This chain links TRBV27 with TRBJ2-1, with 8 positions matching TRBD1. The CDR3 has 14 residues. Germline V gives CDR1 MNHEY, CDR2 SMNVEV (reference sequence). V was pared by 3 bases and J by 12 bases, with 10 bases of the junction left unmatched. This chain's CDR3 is CASSLLGTGGWQFF. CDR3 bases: TGTGCCAGCAGTTTGTTGGGGACAGGTGGGTGGCAGTTCTTC.

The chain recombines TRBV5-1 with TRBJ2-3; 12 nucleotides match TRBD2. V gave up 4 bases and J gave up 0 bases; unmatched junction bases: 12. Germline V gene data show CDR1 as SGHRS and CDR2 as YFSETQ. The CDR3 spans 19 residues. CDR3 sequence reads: CASSTRTASGRASTDTQYF. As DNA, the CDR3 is TGCGCCAGCAGCACTCGAACGGCTAGCGGGAGGGCTAGCACAGATACGCAGTATTTT.

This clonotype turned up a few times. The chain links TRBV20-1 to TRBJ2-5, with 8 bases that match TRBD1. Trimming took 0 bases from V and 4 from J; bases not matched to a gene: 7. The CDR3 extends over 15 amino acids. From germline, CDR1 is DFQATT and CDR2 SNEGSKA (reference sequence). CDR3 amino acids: CSAREIVTGGETQYF. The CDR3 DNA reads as TGCAGTGCTAGAGAGATTGTAACAGGGGGAGAGACCCAGTACTTC.

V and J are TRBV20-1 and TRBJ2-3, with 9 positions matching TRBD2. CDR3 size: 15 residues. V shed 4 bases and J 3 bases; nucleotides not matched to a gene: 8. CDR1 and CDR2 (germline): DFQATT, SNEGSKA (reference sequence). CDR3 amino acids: CSAKSGRTFTDTQYF. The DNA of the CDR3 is TGCAGTGCTAAGAGCGGGAGGACTTTTACAGATACGCAGTATTTT.

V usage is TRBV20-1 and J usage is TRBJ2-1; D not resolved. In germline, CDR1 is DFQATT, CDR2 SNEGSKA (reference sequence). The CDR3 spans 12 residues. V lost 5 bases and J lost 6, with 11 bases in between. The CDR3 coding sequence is TGCAGTGCTGGTTACGGGTCCAATGAGCAGTTCTTC. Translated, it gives CSAGYGSNEQFF.

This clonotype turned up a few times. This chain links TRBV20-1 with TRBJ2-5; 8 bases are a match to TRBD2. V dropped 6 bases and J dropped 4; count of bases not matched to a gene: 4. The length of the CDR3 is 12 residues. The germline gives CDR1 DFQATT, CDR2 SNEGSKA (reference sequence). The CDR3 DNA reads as TGCAGTGCCCACCGGGGGGGAGAGACCCAGTACTTC. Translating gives CSAHRGGETQYF.

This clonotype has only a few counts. CDR3: CASSLETGTSGKETQYF. The CDR3 DNA sequence: TGTGCCAGCAGCTTAGAAACCGGGACTAGCGGAAAAGAGACCCAGTACTTC. This rearrangement joins TRBV7-9 to TRBJ2-5; 11 bases map to TRBD2. CDR1 is SEHNR, CDR2 FQNEAQ, per germline (reference sequence). This CDR3 is built from 17 residues. V lost 1 base to trimming and J lost 3 bases; unmatched junction nucleotides: 7. The full variable domain, rest sourced from reference TRBV7-9 and TRBJ2-5, is DTGVSQNPRHKITKRGQNVTFRCDPISEHNRLYWYRQTLGQGPEFLTYFQNEAQLEKSRLLSDRFSAERPKGSFSTLEIQRTEQGDSAMYLCASSLETGTSGKETQYFGPGTRLLVL.

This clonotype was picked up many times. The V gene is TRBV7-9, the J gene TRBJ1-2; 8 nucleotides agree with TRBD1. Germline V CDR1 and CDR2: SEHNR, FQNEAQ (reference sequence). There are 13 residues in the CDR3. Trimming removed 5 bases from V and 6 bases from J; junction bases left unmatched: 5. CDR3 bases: TGTGCCAGCAGCCCGGACAGGGTAAATGGCTACACCTTC. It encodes CASSPDRVNGYTF.

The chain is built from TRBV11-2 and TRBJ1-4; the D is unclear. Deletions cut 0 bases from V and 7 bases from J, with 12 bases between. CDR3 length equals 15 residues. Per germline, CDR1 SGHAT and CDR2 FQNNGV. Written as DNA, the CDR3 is TGTGCCAGCAGCTTAGATCCCTCGGGGAGTGAAAAACTGTTTTTT. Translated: CASSLDPSGSEKLFF.

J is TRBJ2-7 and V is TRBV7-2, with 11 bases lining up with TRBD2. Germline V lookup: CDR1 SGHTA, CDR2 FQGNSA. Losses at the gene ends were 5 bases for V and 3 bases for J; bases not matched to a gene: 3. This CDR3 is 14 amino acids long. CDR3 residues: CASSTGLAVYEQYF. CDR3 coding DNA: TGTGCCAGCAGCACGGGACTAGCGGTCTACGAGCAGTACTTC. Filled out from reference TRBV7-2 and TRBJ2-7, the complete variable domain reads GAGVSQSPSNKVTEKGKDVELRCDPISGHTALYWYRQSLGQGLEFLIYFQGNSAPDKSGLPSDRFSAERTGGSVSTLTIQRTQQEDSAVYLCASSTGLAVYEQYFGPGTRLTVT.

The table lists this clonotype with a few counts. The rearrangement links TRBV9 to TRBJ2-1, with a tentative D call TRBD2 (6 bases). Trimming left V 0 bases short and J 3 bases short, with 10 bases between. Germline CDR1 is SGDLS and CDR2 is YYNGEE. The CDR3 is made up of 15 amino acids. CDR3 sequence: CASSVEAGSYNEQFF. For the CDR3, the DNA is TGTGCCAGCAGCGTAGAAGCGGGCAGCTACAATGAGCAGTTCTTC.

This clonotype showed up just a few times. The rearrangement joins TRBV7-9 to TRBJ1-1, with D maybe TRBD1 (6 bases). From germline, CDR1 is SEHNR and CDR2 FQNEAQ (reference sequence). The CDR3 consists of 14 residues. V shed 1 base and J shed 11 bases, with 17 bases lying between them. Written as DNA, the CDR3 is TGTGCCAGCAGCTTAGGGGGACAAATCCACACGGCTTTCTTT. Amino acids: CASSLGGQIHTAFF.

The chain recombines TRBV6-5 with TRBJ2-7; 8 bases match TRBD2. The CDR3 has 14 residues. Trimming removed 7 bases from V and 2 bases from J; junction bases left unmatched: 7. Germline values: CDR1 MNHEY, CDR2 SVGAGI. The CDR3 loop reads CASNRAGAPYEQYF. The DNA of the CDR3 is TGTGCCAGCAACCGAGCGGGAGCTCCCTACGAGCAGTACTTC.

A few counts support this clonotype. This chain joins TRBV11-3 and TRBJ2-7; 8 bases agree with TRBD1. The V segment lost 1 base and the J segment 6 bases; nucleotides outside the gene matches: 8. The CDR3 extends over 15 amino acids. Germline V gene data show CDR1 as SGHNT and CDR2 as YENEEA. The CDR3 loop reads CASSLVAGTGGEQYF. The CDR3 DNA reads TGTGCCAGCAGCTTAGTTGCCGGGACAGGTGGCGAGCAGTACTTC.

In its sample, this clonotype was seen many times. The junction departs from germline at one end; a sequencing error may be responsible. CDR3 bases: TGTGCCAGCAGCTTAGGGGAGACCCAGTACTTC. The encoded protein is CASSLGETQYF. The V call is TRBV12-3 or TRBV12-4, the J call TRBJ2-5; D is uncertain. The CDR3 runs 11 residues.